These 10 T cell receptor beta chains were sequenced from one sample in a study of blood T cell repertoires in COVID-19. Generated by immunoSEQ multiplex PCR, the TCRdb table keeps only in-frame clones and is missing some. Seen here are 110,000 to 150,000 clones, approximately 88% observed once, and the top ten hold 1.5% to 2%. The sequenced sample consisted of peripheral blood. The source is a woman in her forties or fifties with acute or convalescent COVID-19.

The V and J genes are TRBV6-5 and TRBJ2-3; TRBD2 agrees at 7 bases. CDR3 length: 14 amino acids. Germline V gene sequence: CDR1 MNHEY, CDR2 SVGAGI. V shed 2 bases, J shed 5 bases, and the junction held 4 bases outside the gene matches. CDR3 region: CASSYAGVRDTQYF. CDR3 DNA sequence: TGTGCCAGCAGTTACGCGGGAGTAAGAGATACGCAGTATTTT.

The chain carries TRBV7-3 and TRBJ2-1; TRBD2 matches at 11 bases. This CDR3 spans 17 amino acids. Germline CDR1 and CDR2: SGHTA and FQGTGA. J was trimmed by 4 bases and V by 5 bases; bases with no gene match: 10. CDR3 sequence (DNA): TGTGCCAGCAGCCTACCTTCCGGGACTAGCGGTTACAATGAGCAGTTCTTC. Amino acid sequence: CASSLPSGTSGYNEQFF.

The chain combines TRBV9 with TRBJ2-1; 8 nucleotides agree with TRBD2. V trimming: 4 bases; J trimming: 9 bases; junction bases outside the gene matches: 12. The CDR3 has 15 amino acids. Germline loops: CDR1 SGDLS, CDR2 YYNGEE. The CDR3 DNA reads as TGTGCCAGCAGCCTGGTCACGACTAGCGCTACTGAGCAGTTCTTC. Protein sequence: CASSLVTTSATEQFF.

This clone was counted a single time. This sequence joins TRBV3-1 (or the pseudogene TRBV3-2) and TRBJ1-5, with D possibly being TRBD1 (5 bases). This CDR3 comprises 14 residues. V gave up 3 bases and J gave up 9 bases, with 15 bases separating them. Germline V gene sequence: CDR1 LGHDT, CDR2 YNNKEL (reference sequence). CDR3 residues: CASSQGGPVRPQHF. DNA of the CDR3: TGTGCCAGCAGCCAGGGGGGTCCGGTTCGGCCCCAGCATTTT.

The chain combines TRBV5-1 with TRBJ1-2; TRBD1 matches at 12 bases. Losses at the gene ends were 3 bases for V and 7 bases for J; bases not matched to a gene: 7. Germline assignment: CDR1 SGHRS and CDR2 YFSETQ. CDR3 size: 15 residues. CDR3: CASSSEGQGALGYTF. The CDR3 DNA is TGCGCCAGCAGCTCCGAGGGACAGGGGGCGCTTGGCTACACCTTC.

The chain is built from TRBV9 and TRBJ2-3; 10 positions match TRBD2. This CDR3 has 20 amino acids. Losses at the gene ends were 0 bases for V and 0 bases for J; bases not matched to a gene: 13. Germline assignment: CDR1 SGDLS and CDR2 YYNGEE. Written as DNA, the CDR3 is TGTGCCAGCAGCGTAGGGGGGTGGGCTAGCGGGAGCCGCAGCACAGATACGCAGTATTTT. Amino acid sequence: CASSVGGWASGSRSTDTQYF.

V gene TRBV25-1 combines with J gene TRBJ1-5; possibly TRBD1 for D (6 bases). The germline V gene encodes CDR1 MGHDK and CDR2 SYGVNS. CDR3 length: 16 residues. V was clipped by 4 bases and J by 3 bases, with 16 bases between them. This CDR3 reads CASSGIVGQFNQPQHF. The CDR3 nucleotides are TGTGCCAGCAGTGGAATTGTAGGACAGTTCAATCAGCCCCAGCATTTT.

The gene calls are TRBV10-3 and TRBJ1-1; a possible D gene is TRBD1 (6 bases). The CDR3 extends over 13 amino acids. The V gene's germline CDR1 is ENHRY and CDR2 SYGVKD. Trimming took 5 bases from V and 1 from J, leaving 8 bases between them. The CDR3 loop reads CAISRTENTEAFF. The CDR3 region has the DNA TGTGCCATCAGTAGGACAGAGAACACTGAAGCTTTCTTT.

The chain has TRBV30 and TRBJ1-5, with 9 bases lining up with TRBD1. The V segment lost 6 bases and the J segment 6 bases; nucleotides outside the gene matches: 9. The CDR3 length is 14 residues. Germline CDR1 GTSNPN, CDR2 SVGIG (reference sequence). CDR3 amino acids: CACQTGGWGQPQHF. The CDR3 DNA reads TGTGCCTGCCAAACAGGGGGCTGGGGTCAGCCCCAGCATTTT.

This clone was recorded once. This chain connects TRBV4-2 to TRBJ2-3; maybe TRBD2 (5 bases). Germline V gives CDR1 LGHNA, CDR2 YNFKEQ. This CDR3 spans 14 amino acids. V gave up 5 bases and J gave up 0 bases, with 9 bases separating them. The CDR3 spells CASSRAESTDTQYF. In nucleotides, the CDR3 is TGTGCCAGCAGCAGAGCGGAAAGCACAGATACGCAGTATTTT.